This TCR beta chain was profiled in a study of blood T cell repertoires in COVID-19. Method: immunoSEQ multiplex PCR; TCRdb's copy keeps in-frame clones and lacks some. The sample shows hundreds of thousands of clones, about 88% of them seen only once. Trimming stripped 4 bases from V and 6 bases from J, with 10 bases between. The germline V gene encodes CDR1 LGHNT and CDR2 FRNRAP. The CDR3 has 13 amino acids. The clonotype was recovered from a woman aged 25-40 years who had been exposed to COVID-19. Material for sequencing was PBMCs or T cells enriched from blood (not recorded which). The gene calls are TRBV12-5 and TRBJ2-4, with D possibly being TRBD1 (6 bases). CDR3 sequence: CASGWDISNIQYF. The CDR3 nucleotides are TGTGCTAGTGGTTGGGACATCTCAAACATTCAGTACTTC.